These T cell receptor beta chains were read from a single sample in a study of OX40 agonist ivuxolimab in advanced cancers. Assay used: immunoSEQ multiplex PCR; TCRdb lists only in-frame clones, some missing. The table includes about 64,000 clones, almost 85% detected once. This specimen consisted of CD4+ or CD8+ T cells sorted from blood, obtained in a trial of the OX40 agonist ivuxolimab. These receptors all stem from an adult with an advanced solid tumor such as melanoma, head and neck, liver or kidney cancer. The CDR3 runs from the conserved cysteine through the conserved F or W. A D gene is named only where the DNA matches it firmly. Size is stated for part of the rows, as once, few or many counts, or as a class when the clone is expanded.

15,-,-,TRBV7-8,TRBJ2-3,CASSLDGSLRDTQYF,TGTGCCAGCAGCTTAGACGGGAGTTTGCGGGATACGCAGTATTTT
13,-,-,TRBV9,TRBJ1-1,CASSVLGNTEAFF,TGTGCCAGCAGCGTACTGGGGAACACTGAAGCTTTCTTT
16,TRBD2,-,TRBV28,TRBJ2-7,CASSKTGTSGSKRQYF,TGTGCCAGCAGTAAAACTGGGACTAGCGGGAGCAAAAGGCAGTACTTC
15,-,-,TRBV28,TRBJ2-2,CASKKPGAPPGELFF,TGTGCCAGCAAAAAACCGGGGGCCCCCCCCGGGGAGCTGTTTTTT
13,-,-,TRBV11-3,TRBJ2-3,CASSLGSGPTQYF,TGTGCCAGCAGCTTAGGTAGCGGACCCACGCAGTATTTT
16,-,-,TRBV19,TRBJ1-1,CASSVKRRLMNTEAFF,TGTGCCAGTAGCGTTAAGCGGAGGCTTATGAACACTGAAGCTTTCTTT
13,-,-,TRBV6-5,TRBJ2-7,CASSTETGRSVYF,TGTGCCAGCAGCACCGAGACAGGGAGGTCGGTTTACTTC
15,TRBD1,-,TRBV5-1,TRBJ2-5,CASSLDGTAQETQYF,TGCGCCAGCAGCTTGGACGGGACAGCTCAAGAGACCCAGTACTTC
12,-,few,TRBV2,TRBJ1-2,CASAGTLYGYTF,TGTGCCAGCGCCGGGACCCTCTATGGCTACACCTTC
14,-,-,TRBV2,TRBJ2-3,CASRQAREPDTQYF,TGTGCCAGCAGACAAGCAAGGGAACCGGATACGCAGTATTTT
17,TRBD1,-,TRBV9,TRBJ2-2,CASSGALTTGTAGELFF,TGTGCCAGCAGCGGGGCCCTCACGACAGGGACGGCCGGGGAGCTGTTTTTT
15,TRBD1,-,TRBV7-3,TRBJ1-1,CASSPDGTANTEAFF,TGTGCCAGCAGCCCAGACGGGACAGCGAACACTGAAGCTTTCTTT
16,TRBD1,-,TRBV4-2,TRBJ2-1,CASSQVQGMAINEQFF,TGTGCCAGCAGCCAAGTACAGGGGATGGCTATAAATGAGCAGTTCTTC
14,TRBD2,-,TRBV5-1,TRBJ2-5,CASSPGGVQETQYF,TGCGCCAGCAGCCCGGGAGGGGTCCAAGAGACCCAGTACTTC